This TCR beta chain came from a study of T cell responses to AZD1222 COVID-19 vaccine. Study overall: Pooled together were second doses at about 4 or about 12 weeks.

A remark on this clone: Its cognate antigen is unknown.

Assay: immunoSEQ multiplex PCR; the TCRdb copy retains only in-frame clones and omits some. The sample lists 150,000 to 200,000 clones; approximately 94% were seen once. The study's findings and limits: Of spike-specific TCRs, nearly half reportedly target regions left unmutated in variants. Possibly, clonal diversity was underestimated; donors were largely white British and included more females.

This CDR3 is 20 amino acids long. Trimming removed 1 base from V and 1 base from J; junction bases left unmatched: 12. Germline V gene sequence: CDR1 SGHVS, CDR2 FQNEAQ. The chain links TRBV7-8 to TRBJ2-4; 11 bases line up with TRBD2. This receptor was identified in an adult in good health. The sample in question was peripheral blood, obtained on day 0 of AZD1222 vaccination. Here the CDR3 DNA reads TGTGCCAGCAGCTTAGTCGGTACTAGCGGGGGCGGGGTCGCCAAAAACATTCAGTACTTC. It translates to CASSLVGTSGGGVAKNIQYF.